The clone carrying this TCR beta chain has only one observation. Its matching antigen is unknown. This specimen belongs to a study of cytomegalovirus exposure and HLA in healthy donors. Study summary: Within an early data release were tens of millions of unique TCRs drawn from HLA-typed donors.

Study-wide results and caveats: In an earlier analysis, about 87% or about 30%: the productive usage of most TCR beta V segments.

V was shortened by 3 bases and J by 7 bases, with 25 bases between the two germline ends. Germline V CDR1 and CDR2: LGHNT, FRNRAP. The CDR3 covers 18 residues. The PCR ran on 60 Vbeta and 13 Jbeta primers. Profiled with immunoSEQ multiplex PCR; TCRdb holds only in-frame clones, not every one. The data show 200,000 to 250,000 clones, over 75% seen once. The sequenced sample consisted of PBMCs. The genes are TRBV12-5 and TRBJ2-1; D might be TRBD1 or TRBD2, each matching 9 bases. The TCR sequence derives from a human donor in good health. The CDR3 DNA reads TGTGCTAGTGGTTTCATTGACAGGGGGAGAGCGGGAGGAAATGAGCAGTTCTTC. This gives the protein CASGFIDRGRAGGNEQFF.